The 24 T cell receptor beta chains below all came from one sample that was sequenced in a study of OX40 agonist ivuxolimab in advanced cancers. Here immunoSEQ multiplex PCR was the method, and the copy in TCRdb shows in-frame clones only, minus some. The sample has under 90,000 clones; around 85% are singletons. The source was CD4+ or CD8+ T cells sorted from blood, collected in a trial of the OX40 agonist ivuxolimab. All receptors come from an adult with an advanced solid tumor such as melanoma, head and neck, liver or kidney cancer.

The rearrangement uses TRBV5-1 and TRBJ1-1; no firm D call. Trimming took off 1 base at V and 4 bases at J, with 8 bases between the two ends. Germline CDR1 is SGHRS and CDR2 is YFSETQ. CDR3 size: 13 residues. This CDR3 is CASSLPTLTEAFF. CDR3 sequence (DNA): TGCGCCAGCAGCTTGCCTACACTCACTGAAGCTTTCTTT.

The rearrangement joins TRBV18 to TRBJ2-7, with 7 bases that match TRBD2. The CDR3 sequence is 15 residues long. Looked up from germline, CDR1 is KGHSH and CDR2 is LQKENI. The ends lost 2 bases at V and 3 bases at J; junction bases unmatched: 7. Here the CDR3 reads CASSPYGSGGYEQYF. Written as DNA, the CDR3 is TGTGCCAGCTCACCATACGGATCGGGGGGCTACGAGCAGTACTTC.

This chain links TRBV29-1 with TRBJ1-2; D unclear. CDR1 and CDR2 from the germline V gene are SQVTM and ANQGSEA. The CDR3 is 12 residues long. The V end was cut by 0 bases, the J end by 8 bases, with 10 bases between. CDR3 sequence (DNA): TGCAGCGTTGAAGATTCCAGCGGCGGCTACACCTTC. This translates into CSVEDSSGGYTF. Together with reference TRBV29-1 and TRBJ1-2, the CDR3 gives the full variable domain: SAVISQKPSRDICQRGTSLTIQCQVDSQVTMMFWYRQQPGQSLTLIATANQGSEATYESGFVIDKFPISRPNLTFSTLTVSNMSPEDSSIYLCSVEDSSGGYTFGSGTRLTVV.

This clone has a single count. This chain links TRBV27 with TRBJ2-7; 8 bases are shared with TRBD1. The junction had 7 bases not matched to a gene; V was cut back by 6 bases and J by 0 bases. Germline loops: CDR1 MNHEY, CDR2 SMNVEV (reference sequence). The CDR3 runs 15 residues. The CDR3 region has the DNA TGTGCCAGCAGAAGACAGGGGTTTTTCTCCTACGAGCAGTACTTC. Protein product: CASRRQGFFSYEQYF.

This clone was seen more than once but under ten times. The chain couples TRBV30 to TRBJ1-1; D remains ambiguous. The CDR3 is 10 residues long. Per germline, CDR1 GTSNPN and CDR2 SVGIG (reference sequence). Trimming pared 3 bases from V and 12 bases from J, leaving 11 bases between. CDR3 protein: CAWSGRRTFF. In nucleotides, the CDR3 is TGTGCCTGGAGCGGCAGGAGGACTTTCTTT.

This chain links TRBV7-6 with TRBJ2-2; D uncertain. CDR1 and CDR2 (germline): SGHVS, FNYEAQ. V lost 1 base to trimming and J lost 0 bases, with 3 bases between them. The CDR3 has 14 residues. This CDR3 reads CASSLGSNTGELFF. The CDR3 DNA sequence: TGTGCCAGCAGCTTAGGCTCGAACACCGGGGAGCTGTTTTTT.

This clone was seen only once. The rearrangement joins TRBV11-3 to TRBJ2-7, with D unclear. V was trimmed by 5 bases and J by 5 bases, leaving 16 bases between them. This CDR3 has 14 amino acids. Per germline, CDR1 SGHNT and CDR2 YENEEA. The CDR3 DNA is TGTGCCAGCAGCCCCTCGTTGGGTTCCCACGAGCAGTACTTC. It translates to CASSPSLGSHEQYF.

This clone showed up many times. J is TRBJ1-2 and V is TRBV10-1, with 7 bases identical to TRBD1. Per germline, CDR1 WNHNN and CDR2 SYGVQD (reference sequence). The CDR3 has 16 residues. Trimming took 2 bases from V and 8 from J; bases not matched to a gene: 14. CDR3 bases: TGCGCCAGCAGTGAGCCCATCCCAGACAGGGAGGACGGCTACACCTTC. The encoded protein is CASSEPIPDREDGYTF.

The J gene is TRBJ2-5, the V gene TRBV11-2; 7 nucleotides match TRBD2. The CDR3 covers 15 residues. Trimming took 5 bases from V and 3 from J; bases not matched to a gene: 9. Germline CDR1 is SGHAT and CDR2 is FQNNGV. DNA for the CDR3: TGTGCCAGCAGCCGGGGACTACCCCGTGAAGAGACCCAGTACTTC. Protein sequence: CASSRGLPREETQYF.

The rearrangement uses TRBV7-9 and TRBJ1-1; D remains ambiguous. The CDR3 is 13 amino acids. V dropped 1 base and J dropped 5 bases, with 8 bases sitting between them. CDR1 is SEHNR and CDR2 is FQNEAQ in the germline V gene (reference sequence). The CDR3 sequence is CASSLDGSTEAFF. Here the CDR3 DNA reads TGTGCCAGCAGCTTAGATGGCAGTACTGAAGCTTTCTTT.

V usage is TRBV7-3 and J usage is TRBJ2-1, with 14 bases aligning to TRBD2. CDR1 SGHTA and CDR2 FQGTGA come from the germline V gene. V shed 5 bases and J 4 bases; nucleotides not matched to a gene: 10. The CDR3 extends over 18 amino acids. CDR3 DNA sequence: TGTGCCAGCAGCCCCGGACTAGCGGGAGGCGGGGGATACAATGAGCAGTTCTTC. Translated, it gives CASSPGLAGGGGYNEQFF.

This clone came up once. V and J are TRBV6-6 and TRBJ2-1; the D gene is possibly TRBD1 (5 bases). Trimming took 0 bases from V and 6 from J, leaving 15 bases between them. The CDR3 is made up of 16 amino acids. CDR1 and CDR2 (germline): MNHNY, SVGAGI (reference sequence). CDR3: CASSYSSGLSGNEQFF. As DNA, the CDR3 is TGTGCCAGCAGTTACTCTTCAGGGTTAAGTGGCAATGAGCAGTTCTTC.

The rearrangement uses TRBV5-1 and TRBJ2-6; D gene unclear. There are 14 residues in the CDR3. Germline lookup yields CDR1 SGHRS and CDR2 YFSETQ. V was trimmed by 0 bases and J by 6 bases, leaving 7 bases between them. The CDR3, as DNA: TGCGCCAGCAGCTTGGAATTGGAGGCCAACGTCCTGACTTTC. The encoded protein is CASSLELEANVLTF.

The CDR3 sequence is CASSLAGMGGSGELFF. The CDR3 nucleotides are TGTGCCAGCAGCTTAGCGGGGATGGGAGGGTCCGGGGAGCTGTTTTTT. The gene calls are TRBV7-2 and TRBJ2-2; 7 positions match TRBD2. Trimming at V came to 0 bases and at J to 6 bases, leaving 7 bases not matched to a gene. The CDR3 length is 16 residues. Germline CDR1 reads SGHTA; CDR2 reads FQGNSA.

The V and J genes are TRBV7-2 and TRBJ2-1, with 13 bases aligning to TRBD2. Looked up from germline, CDR1 is SGHTA and CDR2 is FQGNSA. V was clipped by 4 bases and J by 5 bases; unmatched bases: 5. The CDR3 spans 16 residues. CDR3 in DNA: TGTGCCAGCAGCTCCCTCGGGACTAGCGGGAACAATGAGCAGTTCTTC. Protein sequence: CASSSLGTSGNNEQFF.

The gene calls are TRBV6-6 and TRBJ1-1; 7 bases line up with TRBD1. Trimming cost V 0 bases and J 4 bases; bases outside gene matches: 2. The germline gives CDR1 MNHNY, CDR2 SVGAGI (reference sequence). The CDR3 runs to 14 residues. CDR3 coding DNA: TGTGCCAGCAGTTACTCGGAGGGGGCCACTGAAGCTTTCTTT. Its translation is CASSYSEGATEAFF.

V gene TRBV27 combines with J gene TRBJ2-1, with TRBD2 identical over 8 bases. Germline V gene data show CDR1 as MNHEY and CDR2 as SMNVEV (reference sequence). This CDR3 is 12 amino acids long. V shed 6 bases, J shed 10 bases, and the junction held 5 bases outside the gene matches. CDR3 nucleotide sequence: TGTGCCAGCAGCCCTAGCGGGTACGAGCAGTTCTTC. It codes for CASSPSGYEQFF.

The chain links TRBV6-5 to TRBJ1-2; 8 bases are a match to TRBD1. V lost 5 bases and J lost 6; bases outside the gene matches: 8. Germline CDR1 and CDR2: MNHEY and SVGAGI. This CDR3 spans 14 amino acids. The CDR3 protein is CASSEKGQENGYTF. DNA for the CDR3: TGTGCCAGCAGTGAGAAGGGACAGGAGAATGGCTACACCTTC.

The chain links TRBV7-9 to TRBJ2-2; 8 nucleotides line up with TRBD1. The CDR3 has 16 residues. Germline V gene sequence: CDR1 SEHNR, CDR2 FQNEAQ (reference sequence). V lost 1 base, J lost 1 base, and 2 bases stayed unmatched. CDR3 sequence (DNA): TGTGCCAGCAGCTTAGGACAGGGGCGGAACACCGGGGAGCTGTTTTTT. Its protein is CASSLGQGRNTGELFF.

The rearrangement uses TRBV4-3 and TRBJ1-6; the D gene is possibly TRBD1 (6 bases). The CDR3 runs to 17 residues. Trimming took off 0 bases at V and 0 bases at J, with 9 bases between the two ends. Germline lookup yields CDR1 LGHNA and CDR2 YSLEER. The CDR3 loop is CASSQDHRVSYNSPLHF. The CDR3 bases are TGCGCCAGCAGCCAAGATCACAGGGTCTCCTATAATTCACCCCTCCACTTT.

This rearrangement joins TRBV7-9 to TRBJ1-4; no reliable D call. The germline CDR1 and CDR2 sequences are SEHNR and FQNEAQ (reference sequence). V shed 4 bases and J shed 0 bases, with 9 bases lying between them. This CDR3 comprises 15 residues. The CDR3 loop is CASSYSGTTNEKLFF. In DNA form, the CDR3 reads TGTGCCAGCAGCTACTCCGGGACAACTAATGAAAAACTGTTTTTT. The full variable domain, completed using reference TRBV7-9 and TRBJ1-4, is DTGVSQNPRHKITKRGQNVTFRCDPISEHNRLYWYRQTLGQGPEFLTYFQNEAQLEKSRLLSDRFSAERPKGSFSTLEIQRTEQGDSAMYLCASSYSGTTNEKLFFGSGTQLSVL.

The chain couples TRBV25-1 to TRBJ1-2; no firm D call. From germline, CDR1 is MGHDK and CDR2 SYGVNS. The length of the CDR3 is 13 residues. The V end lost 2 bases, the J end lost 0 bases, and 4 bases lay between the germline ends. For the CDR3, the DNA is TGTGCCAGCAGTGAAGTGGCTAACTATGGCTACACCTTC. Translation: CASSEVANYGYTF.

The sample holds one count of this clone. This chain connects TRBV4-2 to TRBJ2-1, with D possibly called TRBD1 or TRBD2 (7 bases each). With 0 bases removed from V and 4 bases from J, the gap between germline ends came to 13 bases. Germline CDR1 reads LGHNA; CDR2 reads YNFKEQ. This CDR3 comprises 16 residues. DNA of the CDR3: TGTGCCAGCAGCCAAGATCGGGGGGACAGATACAATGAGCAGTTCTTC. As protein: CASSQDRGDRYNEQFF.

The J gene is TRBJ1-2, the V gene TRBV10-3; 8 positions agree with TRBD1. CDR1 is ENHRY, CDR2 SYGVKD, per germline. Trimming removed 6 bases from V and 8 bases from J; junction bases left unmatched: 8. This CDR3 contains 13 residues. This CDR3 is CAISPDREDGYTF. The CDR3 DNA follows: TGTGCCATCAGCCCGGACAGGGAAGACGGCTACACCTTC.